This T cell receptor (beta chain) emerged from a study of OX40 agonist ivuxolimab in advanced cancers. About the study as a whole: The costimulatory receptor OX40 (CD134) was targeted by ivuxolimab, a fully human IgG2 agonistic monoclonal antibody. A male proportion of roughly 80% and a mean age of 60 years, ranging from 23 to 79, were recorded for the dose-escalation cohort. Prior anti-PD-1, anti-PD-L1 or anti-CTLA-4 therapy was permitted, and checkpoint inhibitors had been received by about 36% of dose-escalation patients. Partial responses occurred in three dose-escalation patients: two with cutaneous melanoma and one with hepatocellular carcinoma. Intravenous ivuxolimab was administered to patients every 2 weeks at six dose levels: 0.01, 0.1, 0.3, 1.5, 3 and 10 mg/kg. Peripheral TCRbeta sequencing aimed to test whether ivuxolimab altered TCR sequence diversity and caused clonal T-cell expansion. Among the 50 to 55 dose-escalation patients, roughly 20 had hepatocellular carcinoma, roughly 15 melanoma, 9 renal cell carcinoma and 9 head and neck cancer. The monotherapy dose-escalation portion (N of about 50 patients) of the phase I ivuxolimab trial is reported in the paper.

Genomic DNA was isolated from the sorted cells so that the TCRbeta CDR3 region could be sequenced. The immunoSEQ Assay was used for sequencing of TCRbeta CDR3 regions. TCRdb took over this immuneACCESS table, retaining in-frame rearrangements with V and J assigned. Such tables are incomplete; in checked studies, under half of the missing clones stem from an unresolved V gene, and the remainder is unexplained. The sample profile shows more than 55,000 clones; about 90% of them were found once. Clones ranked in the top ten supply 14% of the sample. Patients with autoimmune disease history or receiving systemic immunosuppression were excluded from the trial. Peripheral blood for TCR sequencing was collected from all dose cohorts at baseline, on cycle 4 day 1, and on cycle 7 day 1. Samples came from an open-label, multicenter, first-in-human phase I dose-escalation trial of ivuxolimab. The trial enrolled adults with locally advanced or metastatic head and neck squamous cell, hepatocellular, melanoma or renal cell carcinoma. Before TCR sequencing, CD4+ T cells and CD8+ T cells from peripheral blood were sorted into separate populations.

Comments on this clone: No cognate antigen has been identified for it. Base qualities were left out, and no much larger clone turns up one base away.

The research as a whole found: Low levels of normalized T-cell clonal expansion were also shown by some nonresponding patients. Which antigens the clonally expanded peripheral T cells were specific for was not determined. In partial responders in the 0.1-3.0 mg/kg groups, normalized peripheral clonal expansion was found to be among the lowest, especially among CD8+ T cells. On average, CD8+ T cells showed more expanded clones than CD4+ T cells after ivuxolimab. At doses of 0.1 to 3.0 mg/kg, clonal expansion of both CD4+ and CD8+ T cells in blood was seen between baseline and week 6.

The junction shows trimming of 6 bases on V and 10 bases on J, and the gene matches do not reach 15 bases of it. As encoded in the germline V gene (reference sequence), CDR1 is SGHNT while CDR2 is YYREEE. The CDR3 has 15 amino acids, counting the end cysteine and phenylalanine. The DNA shown is the 45-base CDR3, in frame from base 1. This clonotype originated in an adult with an advanced solid tumor such as melanoma, head and neck, liver or kidney cancer. The sequences come from CD4+ or CD8+ T cells sorted from blood, collected in a trial of the OX40 agonist ivuxolimab. Recombination joined TRBV5-4 with TRBJ2-1; 8 middle bases align to TRBD2. The CDR3 protein sequence reads: CASTESGFRGGEQFF. The base sequence is TGTGCCAGCACCGAAAGCGGCTTTCGGGGGGGCGAGCAGTTCTTC.